This T cell receptor beta chain was recorded in a study of T cell responses to AZD1222 COVID-19 vaccine (dated by TCRdb to about 2021). About the investigation overall: AZD1222 recipients with second doses at about 4 weeks or about 12 weeks were pooled, because spike-specific TCR depth and breadth did not differ between schedules. TCR sequencing was performed for some 250 trial participants, of whom around 200 were given two doses of AZD1222 and some 25 were given two doses of MenACWY control vaccine. Trial participants were enrolled by age into subgroups of 18-55, 56-69 and 70-plus years, and around 140, 26 and 57 TCR-sequenced participants, respectively, were included in these subgroups. The paper as a whole reports these results and caveats: Participants were mostly white British, with more females than males. The authors suggested clonal diversity may have been underestimated. CD4 TCRs associated with the vaccine covered the entire spike protein, and the dominant responses were in regions 160-218 and 743-854. Conclusions about previously exposed vaccinees are limited, since just a handful of AZD1222 recipients were seropositive for SARS-CoV-2 at baseline. Spike-specific TCR breadth and depth rose significantly after two AZD1222 doses compared with day 0 and with MenACWY recipients. Epitopes outside the regions mutated in the B.1.351 and B.1.1.7 variants were reportedly recognized by nearly half of the unique spike-specific TCRs. The 56-69-year group was small, and its depth increase did not reach significance, likely because of low power. Because no day 14 peak-response samples were available, the repertoires could be characterized only after the peak T cell response.

There are 15 amino acids in the CDR3, from cysteine to phenylalanine inclusive. Only the CDR3 part of the read is kept: 45 bases, read in frame from the first base. Compared with germline, V lacks 3 bases and J lacks 4 bases; bases without a gene match: 6. Reading the germline V gene gives CDR1 KGHSH and CDR2 LQKENI. The CDR3 regions of human TCRbeta chains were analyzed by immunosequencing. Processing in the source paper ran as follows. Repertoire TCRs were matched against a reference library of SARS-CoV-2-specific TCRs generated with the MIRA antigen-specificity platform. Breadth was defined as the fraction of unique TCRs that were SARS-CoV-2-associated. Depth was defined as the fraction of total T cells that were SARS-CoV-2-associated. Each spike-specific TCR was assigned to its reactive spike region and to a CD4 or CD8 class using the MIRA data. Log10-transformed breadth and depth values were compared by one-way ANOVA with Sidak's multiple comparisons tests. Drawn from immuneACCESS, this table holds only the in-frame rearrangements with V and J called that TCRdb kept. Clones are partly lost; checked studies trace under half to an unresolved V gene and leave the rest unexplained. The D gene and trimming were derived from the DNA, and the V and J assignments and clone size from that table. This sample gives around 120,000 clones in total; under 85% of them show up just once. Around 6% of the sample is held by the ten biggest clonotypes.

This specimen's time point label, per the study, means: baseline before first vaccination. Samples from vaccinated people were obtained from the UK trials COV001 and COV002, which included a single-blind randomized controlled phase 2/3 trial of AZD1222 (ChAdOx1 nCoV-19) in healthy adults. Trial participant PBMC samples were collected at day 0 and day 28 after the second dose for TCRbeta chain sequencing. Concerning this clone: The target of this receptor is not known. No base quality values were provided; no much bigger clone lies one nucleotide off.

This sequence was found in an adult in good health. Here the chain combines TRBV18 and TRBJ2-1; TRBD2 fits 7 bases in the junction. Here the sequenced sample was peripheral blood, taken on day 0 of AZD1222 vaccination. The CDR3 here reads CASSPSLAAYNEQFF. DNA sequence: TGTGCCAGCTCACCCTCGCTAGCGGCTTACAATGAGCAGTTCTTC.